The clone carrying this T cell receptor (beta chain) was recorded at least ten times. PCR was performed a second time for roughly 6 to 12 cycles using a sample-barcoded 5' primer and a J-beta primer mix. One entry per CDR3 protein results from TCRdb running MiXCR on the 5' RACE reads. This sample has over 550,000 distinct CDR3 sequences, with less than 35% found just once. Trimming removed 6 bases at V and 1 base at J, with 14 bases between. The CDR3 is 14 residues long. Germline V lookup: CDR1 DFQATT, CDR2 SNEGSKA (reference sequence). This entry is derived from a study of blood T cells in healthy people across ages.

The sequence was collected from a woman aged 80 or over in good health. This rearrangement joins TRBV20-1 to TRBJ2-3; D may be TRBD1 (5 bases). Input material: blood. The CDR3 DNA reads TGCAGTGCAGGGGTGGAAATCGGCACAGATACGCAGTATTTT. Amino acids: CSAGVEIGTDTQYF.